This T cell receptor beta chain originates from a study of vaccination and CD4 T cells after COVID-19 (dated by TCRdb to between 2021 and 2022). About the investigation overall: SARS-CoV-2 positivity had been established in the convalescent patients by nasal swab PCR, and mild disease was recorded in several of these patients and severe disease in one. The convalescent cohort included six males and four females, with two Hispanic individuals, seven Caucasians, two Asians and one multiracial person. Control cultures used a CEFX viral epitope pool as positive control, an HIV-1 Nef peptide pool as negative control, or no peptide. Participants got two doses of the Pfizer-BioNTech BNT162b2 vaccine (n=8) or two doses of the Moderna mRNA-1273 vaccine (n=2). In roughly nine COVID-19 convalescent patients and several infection-naive healthy vaccine recipients, the spike-specific CD4+ TCR repertoire before mRNA vaccination was compared with the repertoire after mRNA vaccination. Post-vaccine blood samples were taken a median of about 70 days after the second vaccine dose, with a range of about 12 to 250 days. Post-COVID blood samples were collected from convalescent patients a median of around 100 days after diagnosis, with a range of about 30 to 180 days. Overlapping spike peptide pools from SARS-CoV-2 and from the common cold coronaviruses HCoV-NL63, HCoV-OC43 and HCoV-229E were used as culture stimuli. The paper's findings and limits, for the study overall: An increase in the median number of SARS-CoV-2-reactive clonotypes from roughly 20 after infection to some 38 after vaccination was observed, but the change was not found to be significant. Relatively few convalescent patients were included in the study, and early timepoints after natural infection were not analyzed. Among the post-vaccine SARS-CoV-2-reactive clones in convalescent patients, a median about 89% showed up only after vaccination, which suggests vaccine-specific priming. Nearly all vaccine-specific clones in convalescent patients (304 of 307) were mono-reactive for SARS-CoV-2 spike rather than cross-reactive with common cold coronaviruses.

Measured from the cysteine to the phenylalanine, the CDR3 is 15 residues long. Solely the CDR3 DNA is kept, with 45 bases framed from the first base. V is clipped by 5 bases and J by 5 bases, and the sequence between their germline boundaries is 15 bases long. Taken from the germline V gene, the CDR1 and CDR2 loops are MNHNS and SASEGT. This specimen's treatment or condition label, interpreted: approximately 9-day PBMC culture with coronavirus spike peptide pools or control peptides (ViraFEST assay). The study used the ViraFEST assay, which expanded antigen-specific T cells with peptide pools and then identified expanded clonotypes by TCR sequencing. The convalescent patients' positive SARS-CoV-2 PCR tests fell between March and December 2020, which was before the Alpha, Beta and Delta variants emerged in the United States. Each well held approximately 2 million PBMCs cultured in IMDM containing approximately 5% human AB serum and approximately 9.4 IU/ml IL-2, with about 9.4 ug/ml peptide pools added. Half of the culture medium was replaced with fresh IL-2-containing medium on days 3 and 7. After 9 to 11 days of culture, CD4+ T cells were isolated by negative selection with the EasySep CD4+ T cell isolation kit. Ficoll-Paque Plus gradient centrifugation was used to isolate PBMCs from whole blood, and the isolated PBMCs were then either used fresh or cryopreserved at -140C. Triplicate wells were generally used for each culture condition.

The method was PCR. DNA from cultured CD4+ T cells underwent TCR sequencing with the Oncomine TCR Beta short-read assay at the Johns Hopkins FTIC core. The QIAamp micro DNA kit was used to extract genomic DNA from the cultured CD4+ T cells. Oncomine TCR Beta libraries from cultured CD4+ T cells were pooled with unique dual indexes and sequenced on an Illumina iSeq 100. In the original analysis: Non-productive sequences were removed, and CDR3s that did not start with C, did not end with F or W, or were shorter than 7 amino acids were discarded. Antigen-specific clonotypes were identified using the MANAFEST web application through comparison of peptide-stimulated wells with reference and other culture wells. An FDR below 0.05, an odds ratio above 5, and a productive frequency above 0.1% in at least two of three replicate wells were required for clones to be considered positive. A clonotype counted as cross-reactive if it showed significant expansion both in the SARS-CoV-2 spike wells and in at least one common cold coronavirus spike condition. CDR3 homology was assessed with Levenshtein distances (stringdist) and unrooted phylogenetic trees (ape) in R version 3.6.1. The public reads were run again by TCRdb, first through fastp at Q25 and then through MiXCR, and only productive beta chains were kept. For every CDR3 protein sequence, its rows merge into one entry that carries the most common genes and DNA. Clone size and V and J calls follow TCRdb, not the original study. Present in this sample are just under 10,000 distinct CDR3 sequences, approximately 55% of which were seen just once. 35% to 50% of the sample belongs to the ten largest clones.

About this clonotype: This receptor's antigen is unknown. No much larger clonotype is one base removed from it; base qualities were not supplied.

The sequence was obtained from a human donor who had recovered from COVID-19. The V gene is TRBV6-1 and the J gene is TRBJ1-4; the best D guess is TRBD1, with 5 bases matching. Source material: CD4+ T cells from blood, cultured in vitro. The sequenced DNA: TGTGCCAGCAGTCCCCACGGGGAGGGGAATGAAAAACTGTTTTTT. It translates to CASSPHGEGNEKLFF.